This paragraph reports one T cell receptor beta chain. The data stem from a study of OX40 agonist ivuxolimab in advanced cancers. Study at large: Patients were given ivuxolimab, an antibody that agonizes OX40 (CD134).

With 5 bases clipped from V and 0 bases from J, the junction kept 2 bases outside the gene matches. CDR1 MNHEY and CDR2 SMNVEV come from the germline V gene (reference sequence). The CDR3 spans 16 residues. Libraries were prepared by immunoSEQ multiplex PCR; TCRdb keeps only in-frame clonotypes and omits some of them. This table holds around 62,000 clones, 80% to 90% found once. Material: CD4+ or CD8+ T cells sorted from blood, obtained in a trial of the OX40 agonist ivuxolimab. The V call is TRBV27, the J call TRBJ2-2; TRBD2 aligns across 11 bases. This sequence was found in an adult with an advanced solid tumor such as melanoma, head and neck, liver or kidney cancer. CDR3 in DNA: TGTGCCAGCAGTCCACTAGCGGGAGCGAACACCGGGGAGCTGTTTTTT. It codes for CASSPLAGANTGELFF.